Listed here is a single T cell receptor (beta chain). As yet, its antigen is unknown. V dropped 4 bases and J dropped 5; count of bases not matched to a gene: 5. The CDR3 runs 15 residues. Germline V CDR1 and CDR2: SGHDN, FVKESK. The data stem from a study of T cell repertoires in cytomegalovirus infection. For the study at large: A matching HLA type, together with CMV infection, was signaled by public TCR beta signatures. Study-wide points: There were HLA-C-restricted CMV-specific TCR beta clonotypes dominating the ex vivo response. The cumulative frequency of public TCR beta families distinguished individuals who carried CMV together with the relevant HLA.

Using its own MiXCR run on the reads, TCRdb lists one record per CDR3 protein. This table has a few hundred thousand distinct CDR3 sequences, roughly 22% appearing once. V is TRBV14 and J is TRBJ2-1; TRBD1 agrees at 10 bases. Sequenced material: CD8+ T cells from PBMCs. The clonotype was recovered from a human donor in good health (CMV status not recorded). Some clones in this sample may be carry-over from other donors' samples. CDR3 sequence reads: CASSPEGQGNNEQFF. The CDR3 DNA is TGTGCCAGCAGCCCGGAGGGACAGGGGAACAATGAGCAGTTCTTC.